This TCR beta chain was captured by sequencing in a study of T cell clonality in common variable immunodeficiency. The assay was immunoSEQ multiplex PCR, and TCRdb's table has in-frame clones only and misses some. The sample shows fewer than 75,000 clones, no singletons; the ten largest hold about 1.7%. This clone was observed a handful of times. The CDR3 extends 3 residues past the end of the read, so its final part is completed from the germline J gene. Trimming took 3 bases from V and 3 from J, leaving 9 bases between them. CDR3 size: 13 residues. The germline gives CDR1 WSHSY, CDR2 SAAADI. What was sequenced was peripheral blood mononuclear cells. The rearrangement joins TRBV10-2 to TRBJ2-7; D is possibly TRBD1 (5 bases). This sequence originates from a person between 18 and 69 years old in good health. CDR3: CASSDRADYEQYF. The covered CDR3 bases are TGCGCCAGCAGTGACAGGGCAGACTACGAG.